The 26 T cell receptor beta chains below were found in one sample sequenced in a study of cytomegalovirus exposure and HLA in healthy donors. PCR employed 60 Vbeta and 13 Jbeta primers. Profiled with immunoSEQ multiplex PCR; TCRdb holds only in-frame clones, not every one. The sample contains about 99,000 clones, 60% to 80% of which appear only once. The sample taken for sequencing was PBMCs. These receptors originate from a man in his sixties in good health and CMV-seropositive.

The CDR3 sequence is CASSDPGGNEKLFF. The CDR3, as DNA: TGTGCCAGCAGTGACCCGGGGGGTAATGAAAAACTGTTTTTT. This rearrangement joins TRBV2 to TRBJ1-4; D might be TRBD1 (5 bases). V shed 3 bases and J shed 4 bases, with 9 bases lying between them. The CDR3 loop spans 14 amino acids. CDR1 SNHLY and CDR2 FYNNEI come from the germline V gene.

This rearrangement joins TRBV5-6 to TRBJ2-5; 11 bases are shared with TRBD2. In germline, CDR1 is SGHDT, CDR2 YYEEEE. Unmatched junction bases numbered 7, after V lost 4 bases and J lost 5 bases. This CDR3 spans 15 amino acids. The CDR3, as DNA: TGTGCCAGCAGCCCGACTAGCGGGGTGGGGGAGACCCAGTACTTC. It encodes CASSPTSGVGETQYF.

The rearrangement uses TRBV10-3 and TRBJ1-1; D call uncertain. CDR1 and CDR2 (germline): ENHRY, SYGVKD. The V and J ends lost 4 bases and 1 base respectively, with 7 bases between them. This CDR3 has 13 amino acids. The CDR3 spells CAISVAENTEAFF. The CDR3 coding sequence is TGTGCCATCAGTGTGGCGGAGAACACTGAAGCTTTCTTT.

The chain has TRBV6-4 and TRBJ1-5, with D uncertain. The V end lost 0 bases, the J end lost 7 bases, and 13 bases lay between the germline ends. The CDR3 is made up of 15 amino acids. From germline, CDR1 is MRHNA and CDR2 SNTAGT. CDR3 DNA sequence: TGTGCCAGCAGTGACTCGGAGGGAGGAGAACAGCCCCAGCATTTT. It yields the protein CASSDSEGGEQPQHF.

This rearrangement joins TRBV6-5 to TRBJ2-2; no clear D gene. V gave up 10 bases and J gave up 6 bases, with 18 bases separating them. The CDR3 is made up of 14 amino acids. Per the germline V gene, CDR1 is MNHEY and CDR2 is SVGAGI. Here the CDR3 reads CATSGLLWSGELFF. For the CDR3, the DNA is TGTGCCACCTCAGGTTTACTTTGGTCCGGGGAGCTGTTTTTT.

The rearrangement uses TRBV6-1 and TRBJ1-2, with a weak D call TRBD1 (5 bases). Germline lookup yields CDR1 MNHNS and CDR2 SASEGT. CDR3 length: 13 residues. The V end lost 8 bases, the J end lost 2 bases, and 12 bases lay between the germline ends. CDR3 loop: CASSRGFNYGYTF. The CDR3 coding sequence is TGTGCCAGCTCCCGGGGGTTCAACTATGGCTACACCTTC.

The count of this clone is one. The chain carries TRBV27 and TRBJ1-2; TRBD1 matches at 8 bases. In germline, CDR1 is MNHEY, CDR2 SMNVEV (reference sequence). V was clipped by 6 bases and J by 4 bases; unmatched bases: 7. The CDR3 is 14 amino acids. Written as DNA, the CDR3 is TGTGCCAGCAGGTCCTGGGACAGGAGCTATGGCTACACCTTC. The encoded protein is CASRSWDRSYGYTF.

The chain links TRBV5-6 to TRBJ2-5, with 9 bases aligning to TRBD1. Germline V gene data show CDR1 as SGHDT and CDR2 as YYEEEE. V was pared by 0 bases and J by 4 bases, with 10 bases of the junction left unmatched. The CDR3 loop spans 17 amino acids. DNA of the CDR3: TGTGCCAGCAGCTTGGCCCTAAGGACAGGGGAACGAGAGACCCAGTACTTC. Translating gives CASSLALRTGERETQYF.

Here the CDR3 reads CASHPWQTGNTEAFF. In DNA form, the CDR3 reads TGTGCCTCCCACCCCTGGCAGACGGGGAACACTGAAGCTTTCTTT. J is TRBJ1-1 and V is TRBV6-1; D gene uncertain. This CDR3 is 15 amino acids long. Germline V lookup: CDR1 MNHNS, CDR2 SASEGT. Trimming took 11 bases from V and 1 from J, leaving 20 bases between them.

CDR3 sequence: CASSRGGGELFF. In nucleotides, the CDR3 is TGTGCCAGCTCGAGGGGGGGCGGGGAGCTGTTTTTT. This chain joins TRBV6-5 and TRBJ2-2; D perhaps matches TRBD2 (7 bases). V was shortened by 8 bases and J by 7 bases, with 11 bases between the two germline ends. Germline-derived CDR1 and CDR2 are MNHEY and SVGAGI. The CDR3 loop spans 12 amino acids.

This rearrangement joins TRBV5-1 to TRBJ2-7; TRBD2 matches 8 bases. CDR1 SGHRS and CDR2 YFSETQ come from the germline V gene. J lost 5 bases, V lost 4 bases, and 11 bases had no gene match. This CDR3 spans 15 amino acids. This CDR3 reads CASSVSRGGRDEQYF. The DNA for the CDR3 is TGCGCCAGCAGCGTATCACGGGGGGGCCGCGACGAGCAGTACTTC.

The gene calls are TRBV28 and TRBJ1-6, with 9 bases lining up with TRBD1. The CDR3 sequence is 15 residues long. Germline assignment: CDR1 MDHEN and CDR2 SYDVKM. The V and J ends lost 6 bases and 7 bases, in that order; junction bases with no gene match: 7. CDR3 in amino acids: CASRQGTGKNSPLHF. CDR3 nucleotides: TGTGCCAGCAGGCAAGGGACAGGGAAAAATTCACCCCTCCACTTT. Full variable domain (rest looked up from reference TRBV28 and TRBJ1-6): DVKVTQSSRYLVKRTGEKVFLECVQDMDHENMFWYRQDPGLGLRLIYFSYDVKMKEKGDIPEGYSVSREKKERFSLILESASTNQTSMYLCASRQGTGKNSPLHFGNGTRLTVT.

This clone was counted only a few times. This sequence joins TRBV6-6 and TRBJ2-7, with 7 bases identical to TRBD2. V was clipped by 6 bases and J by 7 bases; unmatched bases: 18. Germline V gives CDR1 MNHNY, CDR2 SVGAGI (reference sequence). The CDR3 contains 16 residues. The CDR3 DNA reads TGTGCCAGCAGAGCAGTTATTTGGGGGGGAGGGGCAGAGCAGTACTTC. It translates to CASRAVIWGGGAEQYF.

The chain has TRBV6-1 and TRBJ2-5; TRBD1 aligns across 10 bases. V gave up 6 bases and J gave up 4 bases; unmatched junction bases: 5. Germline-derived CDR1 and CDR2 are MNHNS and SASEGT. CDR3 size: 14 residues. The CDR3 loop reads CASRLDRGRETQYF. DNA of the CDR3: TGTGCCAGCAGGTTAGACAGGGGGCGAGAGACCCAGTACTTC.

V usage is TRBV6-5 and J usage is TRBJ2-7; tentative D call: TRBD2 (5 bases). Germline V gives CDR1 MNHEY, CDR2 SVGAGI. The germline V and J ends were trimmed by 8 bases and 0 bases, with 14 bases remaining between them. This CDR3 comprises 14 residues. The CDR3 reads CASSAVRSSYEQYF. For the CDR3, the DNA is TGTGCCAGCTCAGCGGTCAGGAGCTCCTACGAGCAGTACTTC.

The chain is built from TRBV5-6 and TRBJ1-1, with 12 bases lining up with TRBD1. This CDR3 is built from 15 residues. Germline values: CDR1 SGHDT, CDR2 YYEEEE. J was trimmed by 6 bases and V by 4 bases; bases with no gene match: 7. CDR3: CASSVVGQGAPEAFF. DNA of the CDR3: TGTGCCAGCAGCGTAGTGGGACAGGGGGCCCCTGAAGCTTTCTTT.

This rearrangement joins TRBV6-5 to TRBJ2-7; D unresolved. The CDR3 is made up of 12 amino acids. V was cut by 6 bases and J by 3 bases, with 9 bases left in between. The germline V gene has CDR1 MNHEY and CDR2 SVGAGI. CDR3 nucleotide sequence: TGTGCCAGCAGGCAAACTAACTACGAGCAGTACTTC. Translation gives CASRQTNYEQYF.

V is TRBV7-2 and J is TRBJ1-2; TRBD1 aligns across 10 bases. Trimming took 3 bases from V and 5 from J; bases not matched to a gene: 12. Germline V gene data show CDR1 as SGHTA and CDR2 as FQGNSA. This CDR3 spans 17 amino acids. DNA of the CDR3: TGTGCCAGCAGCTTTGGAGGGGGACAGGGGCACCGATATGGCTACACCTTC. It encodes CASSFGGGQGHRYGYTF.

The rearrangement uses TRBV21-1 and TRBJ2-7; the table assigns TRBD1, which was not confirmed against the DNA. TRBV21-1 is listed as a pseudogene. The CDR3 has 16 amino acids. The CDR3 bases are TGTGCCAGCAGCACGCCGGGACAGCGGGCCTGCTACGAGCAGTACTTC. Translated: CASSTPGQRACYEQYF.

The CDR3 coding sequence is TGCGCCAGCAGCCTTGGTGAAGCAGGGGTCGGCTACACCTTC. This translates into CASSLGEAGVGYTF. The rearrangement links TRBV5-1 to TRBJ1-2; possibly TRBD1 for D (6 bases). Trimming took off 4 bases at V and 8 bases at J, with 18 bases between the two ends. Germline-derived CDR1 and CDR2 are SGHRS and YFSETQ. CDR3 length: 14 residues. The full variable domain, in which reference TRBV5-1 and TRBJ1-2 provide the parts outside the CDR3, is KAGVTQTPRYLIKTRGQQVTLSCSPISGHRSVSWYQQTPGQGLQFLFEYFSETQRNKGNFPGRFSGRQFSNSRSEMNVSTLELGDSALYLCASSLGEAGVGYTFGSGTRLTVV.

Regarding this clone: Other DNA sequences in this specimen translate into the identical CDR3. The chain is built from TRBV27 and TRBJ1-1; TRBD1 might be the D (6 bases). Trimming stripped 6 bases from V and 4 bases from J, with 6 bases between. Germline-derived CDR1 and CDR2 are MNHEY and SMNVEV (reference sequence). The CDR3 runs to 11 residues. The CDR3: CASSRGTEAFF. The CDR3 DNA reads TGTGCCAGCAGCAGGGGCACTGAAGCTTTCTTT.

V usage is TRBV25-1 and J usage is TRBJ1-2, with a tentative D call TRBD1 (5 bases). The CDR3 runs to 16 residues. Germline V gives CDR1 MGHDK, CDR2 SYGVNS. V was cut by 5 bases and J by 14 bases, with 30 bases left in between. The CDR3 loop is CASSLGGYDGAQSKTF. Here the CDR3 DNA reads TGTGCCAGCAGTCTGGGAGGTTATGATGGGGCGCAATCGAAAACCTTC.

The chain joins TRBV5-4 to TRBJ2-2; 9 bases are shared with TRBD2. Germline V lookup: CDR1 SGHNT, CDR2 YYREEE (reference sequence). The ends lost 9 bases at V and 2 bases at J; junction bases unmatched: 8. CDR3 size: 15 residues. This CDR3 is CATYSGGRNTGELFF. The CDR3 nucleotides are TGTGCCACCTACAGCGGGGGGCGTAACACCGGGGAGCTGTTTTTT.

The chain is built from TRBV7-9 and TRBJ2-3; 9 bases align to TRBD2. Germline CDR1 and CDR2: SEHNR and FQNEAQ (reference sequence). This CDR3 is 14 amino acids long. Trimming removed 5 bases from V and 4 bases from J; junction bases left unmatched: 4. The CDR3 spells CASSQGLAPDTQYF. CDR3 nucleotide sequence: TGTGCCAGCAGCCAGGGACTAGCCCCAGATACGCAGTATTTT.

V is TRBV7-2 and J is TRBJ1-2; 8 positions agree with TRBD1. The CDR3 runs to 15 residues. Germline values: CDR1 SGHTA, CDR2 FQGNSA. Trimming at V came to 7 bases and at J to 7 bases, leaving 14 bases not matched to a gene. This chain's CDR3 is CASTTEDRDRGGYTF. The CDR3 DNA reads TGTGCCAGCACCACCGAGGACAGGGATCGTGGTGGCTACACCTTC. The full variable domain, its missing parts supplied by reference TRBV7-2 and TRBJ1-2, is GAGVSQSPSNKVTEKGKDVELRCDPISGHTALYWYRQSLGQGLEFLIYFQGNSAPDKSGLPSDRFSAERTGGSVSTLTIQRTQQEDSAVYLCASTTEDRDRGGYTFGSGTRLTVV.

The V call is TRBV6-4, the J call TRBJ1-6, with TRBD1 as a possible D gene (5 bases). The CDR3 has 14 amino acids. The V end lost 4 bases, the J end lost 7 bases, and 11 bases lay between the germline ends. CDR1 MRHNA and CDR2 SNTAGT come from the germline V gene. CDR3: CASSAGPFNSPLHF. In DNA form, the CDR3 reads TGTGCCAGCAGTGCAGGGCCCTTCAATTCACCCCTCCACTTT.